The 32 T cell receptor beta chains given below trace back to one sample, sequenced in a study of CXCR3-negative and CXCR3-positive naive CD8 T cells. General observations from the study: More hydrophobic TRB CDR3s were found in CXCR3-positive naive cells than in CXCR3-negative naive cells.

No cognate antigen is known for these TCRs. 5' RACE that incorporated UMI labels was used to prepare the TRB cDNA libraries. TCRdb re-called the 5' RACE reads and shows each CDR3 protein once, DNA omitted. This table holds approximately 96,000 distinct CDR3 sequences. The specimen was naive CXCR3+ CD8+ T cells from blood. The subset denotes: CD45RO-CCR7+CD27+CD95- naive CD8+ T cells expressing CXCR3 (TNR3+). The receptor set was obtained from a human donor in good health. Some clones in this sample may be carry-over from other donors' samples.

The chain is built from TRBV9 and TRBJ2-7; TCRdb lists TRBD2, though no DNA is available to test this call. From germline, CDR1 is SGDLS and CDR2 YYNGEE. This CDR3 has 15 amino acids. The chain's CDR3 is CASSPWEGNEDEQYF.

The chain links TRBV6-2 or TRBV6-3 to TRBJ2-3; TCRdb's D gene call, TRBD1, goes unchecked for lack of DNA. CDR1 is MNHEY and CDR2 is SVGEGT in the germline V gene. The CDR3 is 16 amino acids. The CDR3 here is CASTVPAGTVTDTQYF.

The chain uses TRBV12-3 or TRBV12-4 and TRBJ2-3; TCRdb calls TRBD2, which cannot be checked without DNA. The CDR3 contains 14 residues. CDR3 amino acids: CASSRKEGVDTQYF.

The V call is TRBV7-9, the J call TRBJ2-2. Germline V gives CDR1 SEHNR, CDR2 FQNEAQ (reference sequence). The CDR3 extends over 15 amino acids. CDR3 sequence: CASSLRIGNTGELFF.

J is TRBJ2-7 and V is TRBV7-6; TCRdb outputs TRBD1, but without DNA this stays unchecked. The CDR3 has 11 residues. In germline, CDR1 is SGHVS, CDR2 FNYEAQ. This chain's CDR3 is CASSEGNEQYF.

The chain joins TRBV14 to TRBJ2-7; TCRdb lists TRBD2, though no DNA is available to test this call. The length of the CDR3 is 15 residues. Germline-derived CDR1 and CDR2 are SGHDN and FVKESK. CDR3 in amino acids: CASSQVGGGTYEQYF.

The chain joins TRBV29-1 to TRBJ2-1; TCRdb's D call, TRBD2, is unchecked because there is no DNA. Per germline, CDR1 SQVTM and CDR2 ANQGSEA. The CDR3 consists of 16 residues. CDR3 amino acids: CSAWPYVVREGDEQFF.

The chain employs TRBV4-1 and TRBJ2-1. Germline CDR1 is MGHRA and CDR2 is YSYEKL. CDR3 length equals 14 residues. CDR3 protein: CASSHGPSSDEQFF.

This chain links TRBV7-9 with TRBJ2-1; TCRdb proposes TRBD1, but this gene call is untestable without DNA. The CDR3 sequence is 16 residues long. Germline CDR1 reads SEHNR; CDR2 reads FQNEAQ (reference sequence). CDR3 in amino acids: CASSFTSRDSNNEQFF.

V gene TRBV6-5 combines with J gene TRBJ2-7; no DNA is available, so the TRBD2 call from TCRdb remains unchecked. Per germline, CDR1 MNHEY and CDR2 SVGAGI. The CDR3 loop spans 14 amino acids. This CDR3 reads CASRIQGPAYEQYF.

The gene calls are TRBV29-1 and TRBJ2-7. Looked up from germline, CDR1 is SQVTM and CDR2 is ANQGSEA. The CDR3 spans 13 residues. The chain's CDR3 is CSVNLDSSYEQYF.

The chain is built from TRBV7-9 and TRBJ1-1; TCRdb lists TRBD1, though no DNA is available to test this call. CDR3 length equals 14 residues. Germline loops: CDR1 SEHNR, CDR2 FQNEAQ (reference sequence). The CDR3 here is CASSSRQKNTEAFF.

The V and J genes are TRBV6-1 and TRBJ2-1; there is no DNA to check the TCRdb D call of TRBD1. CDR1 is MNHNS, CDR2 SASEGT, per germline. CDR3 size: 16 residues. The CDR3 sequence is CASSEGQGVTYNEQFF.

The chain combines TRBV12-3 or TRBV12-4 with TRBJ2-3; TCRdb's D call, TRBD1, is unchecked because there is no DNA. CDR3 size: 15 residues. This CDR3 reads CASSFGTGDTDTQYF.

The chain recombines TRBV5-6 with TRBJ2-7; TCRdb's assignment of TRBD1 cannot be checked, as there is no DNA. Germline CDR1 and CDR2: SGHDT and YYEEEE. This CDR3 has 14 amino acids. The CDR3 reads CASSAGQNTYEQYF.

The J gene is TRBJ2-7, the V gene TRBV12-5; with no DNA, the TCRdb D assignment of TRBD1 cannot be verified. The germline CDR1 and CDR2 sequences are LGHNT and FRNRAP. The CDR3 totals 14 residues. This CDR3 is CASGSQGGSYEQYF.

CDR3 region: CASRTGGVGEQYF. This chain uses TRBV27 with TRBJ2-7; the TCRdb D gene call, TRBD1, has no DNA to confirm it. The germline CDR1 and CDR2 sequences are MNHEY and SMNVEV (reference sequence). The CDR3 totals 13 residues.

J is TRBJ2-7 and V is TRBV6-5; TCRdb's assignment of TRBD1 cannot be checked, as there is no DNA. In germline, CDR1 is MNHEY, CDR2 SVGAGI. This CDR3 is 17 amino acids long. This chain's CDR3 is CASSYSFFGDRAYEQYF.

The CDR3 here is CASSFRFEQFF. This sequence joins TRBV7-9 and TRBJ2-1. The CDR3 consists of 11 residues. Germline values: CDR1 SEHNR, CDR2 FQNEAQ (reference sequence).

The chain carries TRBV7-9 and TRBJ2-5; TCRdb picks TRBD1, but there is no DNA to check that call. Germline-derived CDR1 and CDR2 are SEHNR and FQNEAQ (reference sequence). The CDR3 totals 15 residues. The CDR3 is CASSLVPGSQETQYF.

This rearrangement joins TRBV29-1 to TRBJ2-7; TCRdb gives TRBD1 as the D gene, but with no DNA this cannot be confirmed. Germline V gene lookup returns CDR1 SQVTM and CDR2 ANQGSEA. The CDR3 totals 14 residues. CDR3 amino acids: CSVEGDTCGYEQYF.

V gene TRBV6-2 or TRBV6-3 combines with J gene TRBJ2-4; TCRdb's D call, TRBD1, is unchecked because there is no DNA. CDR3 length equals 16 residues. Germline V CDR1 and CDR2: MNHEY, SVGEGT. The CDR3 sequence is CASSYGTGLAKNIQYF.

V and J are TRBV6-5 and TRBJ1-4. Germline CDR1 reads MNHEY; CDR2 reads SVGAGI. This CDR3 has 14 residues. The CDR3: CASSHRQTWEKLFF.

This chain links TRBV28 with TRBJ1-5; the D gene TCRdb calls, TRBD1, cannot be checked with no DNA. The CDR3 sequence is 14 residues long. CDR1 is MDHEN, CDR2 SYDVKM, per germline. The chain's CDR3 is CASSQQGINQPQHF.

The rearrangement joins TRBV7-9 to TRBJ2-5; TCRdb outputs TRBD2, but without DNA this stays unchecked. The CDR3 has 17 amino acids. CDR1 SEHNR and CDR2 FQNEAQ come from the germline V gene (reference sequence). The CDR3 sequence: CASSPAAGPRAQETQYF.

CDR3 protein: CASSMWSGDGYTF. The rearrangement joins TRBV19 to TRBJ1-2. Germline V gene sequence: CDR1 LNHDA, CDR2 SQIVND (reference sequence). This CDR3 has 13 amino acids.

J is TRBJ2-1 and V is TRBV5-4; TCRdb gives TRBD1 as the D gene, but with no DNA this cannot be confirmed. Germline loops: CDR1 SGHNT, CDR2 YYREEE (reference sequence). The CDR3 length is 15 residues. The CDR3 here is CASSVSGTGYNEQFF.

The chain uses TRBV23-1 and TRBJ1-5; TCRdb returns TRBD1, unconfirmable since there is no DNA. TRBV23-1 is known as an ORF, though its function is uncertain. This CDR3 contains 17 residues. This CDR3 reads CANSQTAGSYANQPQHF.

The chain is built from TRBV27 and TRBJ2-3; the TCRdb call, TRBD2, lacks DNA for checking. Germline V gene data show CDR1 as MNHEY and CDR2 as SMNVEV (reference sequence). This CDR3 is 13 amino acids long. Here the CDR3 reads CASRTLQADTQYF.

The V call is TRBV12-3 or TRBV12-4, the J call TRBJ1-5. The CDR3 is made up of 14 amino acids. CDR3 loop: CASSSGSEDQPQHF.

The chain employs TRBV4-2 and TRBJ1-6; TCRdb names TRBD1, which stays unverified in the absence of DNA. The CDR3 sequence is 16 residues long. Germline values: CDR1 LGHNA, CDR2 YNFKEQ. The CDR3 sequence: CASSQEAGKGPSPLHF.

This rearrangement joins TRBV7-2 to TRBJ2-3; TCRdb's assignment of TRBD2 cannot be checked, as there is no DNA. CDR3 length: 16 residues. From germline, CDR1 is SGHTA and CDR2 FQGNSA. CDR3 residues: CASSPKGEVFTDTQYF.